These 21 T cell receptor beta chains were all obtained from the same sample, sequenced in a study of technical replicates of blood from a handful of donors. The protocol was immunoSEQ multiplex PCR, while the TCRdb copy is restricted to in-frame clones and leaves out a portion. The data hold some 74,000 clones, with over 75% observed a single time. Sequences were obtained from T cells isolated from PBMCs. These receptors all come from a human donor in good health.

This sequence joins TRBV7-9 and TRBJ2-7; D perhaps matches TRBD1 (5 bases). Between the trimmed V and J ends, which lost 3 bases and 3 bases, there was a span of 12 bases. CDR3 size: 14 residues. CDR1 and CDR2 from the germline V gene are SEHNR and FQNEAQ (reference sequence). As DNA, the CDR3 is TGTGCCAGCAGCTTCGGGCAGGGCATCTACGAGCAGTACTTC. Protein product: CASSFGQGIYEQYF.

CDR3: CASSLSFVGGSETEAFF. CDR3 sequence (DNA): TGTGCCAGCAGTTTATCGTTTGTGGGGGGTAGCGAGACTGAAGCTTTCTTT. The chain employs TRBV27 and TRBJ1-1; a possible D gene is TRBD1 (5 bases). Germline CDR1 reads MNHEY; CDR2 reads SMNVEV (reference sequence). This CDR3 has 17 amino acids. The V and J ends lost 0 bases and 5 bases respectively, with 19 bases between them.

This chain connects TRBV7-2 to TRBJ2-3; 16 nucleotides match TRBD2. V gave up 5 bases and J gave up 6 bases; unmatched junction bases: 14. The CDR3 covers 19 residues. Germline V gives CDR1 SGHTA, CDR2 FQGNSA. CDR3: CASSVGLAGGLRFSDTQYF. The CDR3 region has the DNA TGTGCCAGCAGCGTGGGACTAGCGGGAGGGCTAAGGTTCTCCGATACGCAGTATTTT.

The chain combines TRBV9 with TRBJ2-5; a weak D match, TRBD2 (6 bases). Between the trimmed V and J ends, which lost 0 bases and 4 bases, there was a span of 7 bases. Germline loops: CDR1 SGDLS, CDR2 YYNGEE. This CDR3 has 13 amino acids. The CDR3 loop reads CASSVGAGETQYF. Here the CDR3 DNA reads TGTGCCAGCAGCGTAGGAGCGGGAGAGACCCAGTACTTC. Full variable domain (rest looked up from reference TRBV9 and TRBJ2-5): DSGVTQTPKHLITATGQRVTLRCSPRSGDLSVYWYQQSLDQGLQFLIQYYNGEERAKGNILERFSAQQFPDLHSELNLSSLELGDSALYFCASSVGAGETQYFGPGTRLLVL.

The chain recombines TRBV28 with TRBJ2-7; the D gene is possibly TRBD2 (6 bases). Looked up from germline, CDR1 is MDHEN and CDR2 is SYDVKM. V lost 2 bases and J 5 bases, leaving 19 bases between the germline ends. CDR3 size: 16 residues. The CDR3 loop reads CASSLESSEGNNEQYF. For the CDR3, the DNA is TGTGCCAGCAGTTTAGAAAGTTCGGAGGGCAACAACGAGCAGTACTTC.

This clone turned up a few times. CDR3 nucleotide sequence: TGTGCCAGCTCACCGGCCTCCTACGAGCAGTACTTC. Translating gives CASSPASYEQYF. The chain is built from TRBV18 and TRBJ2-7; D ambiguous. The CDR3 extends over 12 amino acids. The V gene lost 3 bases and the J gene lost 0 bases, with 3 bases spanning the gap. The germline V gene encodes CDR1 KGHSH and CDR2 LQKENI.

In this sample, this clone turned up a few times. This chain links TRBV4-1 with TRBJ1-1, with unresolved D. CDR3 length equals 15 residues. Germline values: CDR1 MGHRA, CDR2 YSYEKL. The V end lost 8 bases, the J end lost 1 base, and 17 bases lay between the germline ends. CDR3 residues: CASANLPGGNTEAFF. The CDR3 DNA sequence: TGCGCCAGCGCAAACCTACCTGGCGGGAACACTGAAGCTTTCTTT.

The gene calls are TRBV18 and TRBJ2-1, with TRBD2 matching 13 bases. Trimming cost V 0 bases and J 5 bases; bases outside gene matches: 13. Per germline, CDR1 KGHSH and CDR2 LQKENI. The CDR3 is 20 amino acids. CDR3 in DNA: TGTGCCAGCTCACCACCGGGGACTAGCGGGGTATCATTTTGGGACAATGAGCAGTTCTTC. Its protein product is CASSPPGTSGVSFWDNEQFF.

The CDR3 DNA is TGTGCCAGCAGTTTAGTGGGCAGAGCCTACGAGCAGTACTTC. It is translated as CASSLVGRAYEQYF. The gene calls are TRBV28 and TRBJ2-7; no reliable D call. Germline CDR1 is MDHEN and CDR2 is SYDVKM. Trimming cost V 2 bases and J 2 bases, with 10 bases left between them. The CDR3 is 14 residues long.

V usage is TRBV30 and J usage is TRBJ1-6; 8 bases are shared with TRBD1. CDR3 length equals 15 residues. V shed 2 bases, J shed 7 bases, and the junction held 7 bases outside the gene matches. CDR1 is GTSNPN, CDR2 SVGIG, per germline (reference sequence). Written as DNA, the CDR3 is TGTGCCTGGAGTCCCCTTGGACAGGGAAATTCACCCCTCCACTTT. Its protein product is CAWSPLGQGNSPLHF.

The rearrangement uses TRBV4-3 and TRBJ1-5, with 7 bases aligning to TRBD1. The CDR3 contains 19 residues. Germline CDR1 is LGHNA and CDR2 is YSLEER. V lost 6 bases to trimming and J lost 0 bases; unmatched junction nucleotides: 17. CDR3 in amino acids: CASSPSLGTVGSSNQPQHF. CDR3 sequence (DNA): TGCGCCAGCAGTCCAAGTCTGGGGACAGTGGGAAGTAGCAATCAGCCCCAGCATTTT.

The chain couples TRBV27 to TRBJ1-5; 9 bases map to TRBD1. Germline lookup yields CDR1 MNHEY and CDR2 SMNVEV (reference sequence). This CDR3 region has 14 residues. V trimming: 5 bases; J trimming: 6 bases; junction bases outside the gene matches: 5. The chain's CDR3 is CASSGDREVQPQHF. For the CDR3, the DNA is TGTGCCAGCAGTGGGGACAGGGAGGTTCAGCCCCAGCATTTT.

This clone was found once. The V call is TRBV7-2, the J call TRBJ2-3; 8 nucleotides align to TRBD2. Germline CDR1 reads SGHTA; CDR2 reads FQGNSA. The J segment lost 6 bases and the V segment lost 5 bases, leaving 13 bases of the junction unmatched. The CDR3 covers 16 residues. In DNA form, the CDR3 reads TGTGCCAGCAGCGTTAAGTCGGGAGGGCCTGTGGATACGCAGTATTTT. As protein: CASSVKSGGPVDTQYF.

The rearrangement joins TRBV7-6 to TRBJ1-5; D unresolved. Looked up from germline, CDR1 is SGHVS and CDR2 is FNYEAQ. This CDR3 is built from 14 residues. V dropped 2 bases and J dropped 3 bases, with 8 bases sitting between them. CDR3 in amino acids: CASSLSYNNQPQHF. The CDR3 DNA is TGTGCCAGCAGCTTATCGTACAACAATCAGCCCCAGCATTTT.

The chain joins TRBV11-1 to TRBJ2-7; TRBD1 agrees at 8 bases. V was pared by 2 bases and J by 3 bases, with 9 bases of the junction left unmatched. The CDR3 has 16 residues. The germline gives CDR1 SGHAT, CDR2 FQDESV (reference sequence). The CDR3 nucleotides are TGTGCCAGCAGCTTATCGCTACAGGGGGTCGGCTACGAGCAGTACTTC. Translating gives CASSLSLQGVGYEQYF.

The chain carries TRBV19 and TRBJ2-3; D unclear. The CDR3 length is 14 residues. V was shortened by 5 bases and J by 4 bases, with 13 bases between the two germline ends. The germline CDR1 and CDR2 sequences are LNHDA and SQIVND (reference sequence). CDR3 nucleotide sequence: TGTGCCAGTAGTGAGGAGCGTTGGGCAGATACGCAGTATTTT. Translating it yields CASSEERWADTQYF.

The rearrangement uses TRBV5-1 and TRBJ1-1; 8 bases are a match to TRBD1. The CDR3 has 14 amino acids. V was clipped by 4 bases and J by 1 base; unmatched bases: 3. Germline V gene sequence: CDR1 SGHRS, CDR2 YFSETQ. CDR3 residues: CASSPGQANTEAFF. CDR3 nucleotide sequence: TGCGCCAGCAGCCCGGGACAGGCGAACACTGAAGCTTTCTTT.

The chain is built from TRBV6-5 and TRBJ1-3; D perhaps matches TRBD1 (5 bases). This CDR3 is built from 14 residues. Germline V gene sequence: CDR1 MNHEY, CDR2 SVGAGI. Trimming removed 6 bases at V and 2 bases at J, with 11 bases between. This chain's CDR3 is CASSRLDTGNTIYF. The CDR3 bases are TGTGCCAGCAGCCGACTGGACACTGGAAACACCATATATTTT.

CDR3 sequence reads: CASSDPGQGLHQPQHF. For the CDR3, the DNA is TGTGCCAGCAGTGATCCGGGACAGGGGCTTCATCAGCCCCAGCATTTT. This chain uses TRBV2 with TRBJ1-5; TRBD1 aligns across 10 bases. The CDR3 consists of 16 residues. CDR1 and CDR2 (germline): SNHLY, FYNNEI. V lost 3 bases and J lost 5; bases outside the gene matches: 7. The full variable domain, in which reference TRBV2 and TRBJ1-5 provide the parts outside the CDR3, is EPEVTQTPSHQVTQMGQEVILRCVPISNHLYFYWYRQILGQKVEFLVSFYNNEISEKSEIFDDQFSVERPDGSNFTLKIRSTKLEDSAMYFCASSDPGQGLHQPQHFGDGTRLSIL.

The chain joins TRBV28 to TRBJ1-2; TRBD1 agrees at 9 bases. The CDR3 is made up of 14 amino acids. Looked up from germline, CDR1 is MDHEN and CDR2 is SYDVKM. Losses at the gene ends were 4 bases for V and 5 bases for J; bases not matched to a gene: 5. The CDR3 nucleotides are TGTGCCAGCAGTTATACAGGGGGCATATATGGCTACACCTTC. Protein product: CASSYTGGIYGYTF.

V usage is TRBV5-1 and J usage is TRBJ2-7, with 14 bases matching TRBD2. This CDR3 is built from 15 residues. Germline V lookup: CDR1 SGHRS, CDR2 YFSETQ. Unmatched junction bases numbered 4, after V lost 4 bases and J lost 4 bases. DNA for the CDR3: TGCGCCAGCAGCCAAGGACTAGCGGGAGGATACGAGCAGTACTTC. Translated: CASSQGLAGGYEQYF.